This T cell receptor beta chain was captured by sequencing in a study of T cell repertoires in cytomegalovirus infection. About the study: CMV infection together with matching HLA type was indicated by public TCR beta signatures. Whole-study findings and limits: Dominating the ex vivo response were HLA-C-restricted CMV-specific TCR beta clonotypes.

TCRdb reanalysed the reads using MiXCR and keeps one entry per CDR3 protein. The sample shows 550,000 to 850,000 distinct CDR3 sequences, roughly 33% of them seen only once. The sample holds a few counts of this clonotype. What it recognizes is unknown. Germline-derived CDR1 and CDR2 are SEHNR and FQNEAQ (reference sequence). The CDR3 totals 15 residues. V was shortened by 4 bases and J by 0 bases, with 7 bases between the two germline ends. The sequenced sample was cultured PBMCs, obtained from culture after CMV antigen stimulation. This clonotype originated in a human donor in good health (CMV status not recorded). Some clones in this sample may be carry-over from other donors' samples. The J gene is TRBJ2-6, the V gene TRBV7-9; D ambiguous. In DNA form, the CDR3 reads TGTGCCAGCAGCTCTGCCCGCTCTGGGGCCAACGTCCTGACTTTC. It is translated as CASSSARSGANVLTF.